The T cell receptor beta chain described here comes from a study of graft-versus-host responses after intestinal transplantation. Turning to the study itself: Recipients across the board were started on anti-thymocyte globulin induction, then kept on tacrolimus and steroids for around three years.

Of note for this clone: The antigen is undetermined.

Study conclusions and caveats: Peak circulating GvH clone levels tracked with early post-transplant HvG declines. Within allografts, high graft-versus-host to host-versus-graft clonal ratios were seen among patients with graft-donor T cell macrochimerism. GvH clones were found in recipient marrow; some appeared first in ileum or blood.

Repertoires were generated with immunoSEQ multiplex PCR, while TCRdb's copy carries only in-frame clones and drops some. Among about 54,000 clones listed, more than 80% were seen once. The CDR3 sequence is 15 residues long. CDR1 and CDR2 (germline): SEHNR, FQNEAQ (reference sequence). Trimming pared 0 bases from V and 3 bases from J, leaving 6 bases between. This TCR came from a human patient who received an intestinal transplant, so some T cells may come from the graft donor. The sample was PBMCs, taken 650 to 680 days after intestinal transplant. The rearrangement joins TRBV7-9 to TRBJ1-6; D not certain. In DNA form, the CDR3 reads TGTGCCAGCAGCTTAGCGGAGCACTATAATTCACCCCTCCACTTT. As protein: CASSLAEHYNSPLHF.